A single sample is the source of the 25 T cell receptor beta chains below, sequenced in a study of identical twins. TCRdb fed the 5' RACE reads into MiXCR, producing one record per CDR3 protein. The sample records over 500,000 distinct CDR3 sequences, roughly a fifth being singletons. The data also belong to a second study, concerning T cells expressing NK-cell markers.

The sample was CD4+ T cells sorted from blood. The receptors here all came from a woman aged 18 to 35 in good health.

In its sample, this clonotype was seen a few times. CDR3 in amino acids: CSATGQSLAKNIQYF. The CDR3, as DNA: TGCAGTGCGACGGGACAAAGTCTAGCCAAAAACATTCAGTACTTC. The V call is TRBV20-1, the J call TRBJ2-4, with D possibly matching TRBD1 (6 bases). Germline CDR1 reads DFQATT; CDR2 reads SNEGSKA (reference sequence). Trimming removed 6 bases at V and 0 bases at J, with 15 bases between. This CDR3 is 15 amino acids long.

This clonotype turned up a few times. The chain recombines TRBV11-2 with TRBJ1-6, with 8 bases aligning to TRBD1. This CDR3 has 16 residues. In germline, CDR1 is SGHAT, CDR2 FQNNGV. Unmatched junction bases numbered 8, after V lost 2 bases and J lost 8 bases. The DNA of the CDR3 is TGTGCCAGCAGCTTACTTGGGACAGGTCGTTATTCACCCCTCCACTTT. This sequence encodes CASSLLGTGRYSPLHF.

This clonotype was seen a handful of times. The V call is TRBV20-1, the J call TRBJ2-2, with a possible D match to TRBD1 (6 bases). V lost 3 bases, J lost 10 bases, and 12 bases lay in between. Germline-derived CDR1 and CDR2 are DFQATT and SNEGSKA (reference sequence). This CDR3 comprises 12 residues. The CDR3 DNA is TGCAGTGCTAGGGGGGCAGCGGAGGAGCTGTTTTTT. Amino acid sequence: CSARGAAEELFF.

This clonotype was counted once. V usage is TRBV4-3 and J usage is TRBJ2-3, with 11 bases fitting TRBD1. This CDR3 region has 15 residues. The junction had 6 bases not matched to a gene; V was cut back by 7 bases and J by 3 bases. The germline V gene has CDR1 LGHNA and CDR2 YSLEER. The CDR3 coding sequence is TGCGCCAGCAACCCCGGACAGGGGGCTACAGATACGCAGTATTTT. Protein product: CASNPGQGATDTQYF.

This clonotype was observed a few times. As DNA, the CDR3 is TGTGCCACCCGGACGGGGGGGAGCAATGAGCAGTTCTTC. Protein product: CATRTGGSNEQFF. The rearrangement links TRBV2 to TRBJ2-1, with TRBD2 identical over 8 bases. V lost 10 bases to trimming and J lost 6 bases; unmatched junction nucleotides: 8. Germline CDR1 and CDR2: SNHLY and FYNNEI. The CDR3 extends over 13 amino acids.

A word on this clonotype: The junction departs from the called germline gene at one end, perhaps through a read error. This chain connects TRBV7-6 to TRBJ2-2; D remains unclear. Germline V CDR1 and CDR2: SGHVS, FNYEAQ. This CDR3 comprises 14 residues. The CDR3 sequence: CASSLARNPGELFF. The CDR3 DNA follows: TGTGCCAGCAGCTTAGCGCGGAACCCCGGGGAGCTGTTTTTT.

This clonotype was counted a few times. The chain carries TRBV20-1 and TRBJ1-5; D not certain. CDR1 and CDR2 (germline): DFQATT, SNEGSKA (reference sequence). CDR3 length equals 14 residues. V was cut by 3 bases and J by 6 bases, with 15 bases left in between. CDR3 nucleotides: TGCAGTGCTAGGTCTTACCTGCTCGGTCAGCCCCAGCATTTT. Encoded protein: CSARSYLLGQPQHF.

This clonotype was counted only a few times. V and J are TRBV5-1 and TRBJ2-3, with 13 nucleotides matching TRBD2. J lost 0 bases, V lost 3 bases, and 7 bases had no gene match. The CDR3 length is 18 residues. Per germline, CDR1 SGHRS and CDR2 YFSETQ. CDR3 residues: CASSSRLAGGQSTDTQYF. The CDR3 DNA sequence: TGCGCCAGCAGCTCCCGACTAGCGGGGGGACAGAGCACAGATACGCAGTATTTT.

This clonotype was counted at least ten times. The chain employs TRBV29-1 and TRBJ2-2, with a tentative D call TRBD2 (6 bases). The CDR3 has 16 residues. Germline CDR1 is SQVTM and CDR2 is ANQGSEA. V lost 6 bases and J lost 0, with 17 bases in between. CDR3 DNA sequence: TGCAGCGTGGAGGAGGGTGGAGGACCGAACACCGGGGAGCTGTTTTTT. Protein sequence: CSVEEGGGPNTGELFF.

The V gene is TRBV6-1, the J gene TRBJ1-6; D gene ambiguous. Germline V gene lookup returns CDR1 MNHNS and CDR2 SASEGT. V lost 1 base and J 13 bases, leaving 11 bases between the germline ends. This CDR3 has 13 residues. The CDR3 loop reads CASSEVRLSPLHF. The CDR3 DNA sequence: TGTGCCAGCAGTGAAGTCAGGTTATCGCCCCTCCACTTT.

This sequence joins TRBV7-2 and TRBJ1-1; D remains unclear. The CDR3 has 14 amino acids. V lost 5 bases and J lost 1, with 11 bases in between. CDR1 and CDR2 (germline): SGHTA, FQGNSA. The CDR3 bases are TGTGCCAGCAGCCAAGTACAGCCGAACACTGAAGCTTTCTTT. The encoded protein is CASSQVQPNTEAFF.

This clonotype turned up a few times. The rearrangement joins TRBV6-2 or TRBV6-3 to TRBJ2-1; 15 nucleotides line up with TRBD2. V shed 6 bases and J 7 bases; nucleotides not matched to a gene: 7. Looked up from germline, CDR1 is MNHEY and CDR2 is SVGEGT. The CDR3 consists of 16 residues. The CDR3 is CASSPLGLAGGNEQFF. In nucleotides, the CDR3 is TGTGCCAGCAGCCCACTCGGACTAGCGGGAGGGAATGAGCAGTTCTTC.

The chain couples TRBV7-2 to TRBJ2-5, with D perhaps TRBD1 (5 bases). Germline V lookup: CDR1 SGHTA, CDR2 FQGNSA. The CDR3 covers 14 residues. Trimming cost V 6 bases and J 2 bases, with 13 bases left between them. The CDR3 sequence: CASRRQIQQETQYF. The DNA of the CDR3 is TGTGCCAGCAGACGACAGATTCAACAAGAGACCCAGTACTTC.

The chain joins TRBV6-1 to TRBJ2-1; D may be TRBD2 (6 bases). CDR3 size: 13 residues. Germline V gene data show CDR1 as MNHNS and CDR2 as SASEGT. Trimming shortened V by 6 bases and J by 10 bases, and 16 bases separated the two germline ends. This CDR3 is CASSREYGGEQFF. The CDR3 DNA reads as TGTGCCAGCAGCCGCGAGTATGGAGGGGAGCAGTTCTTC.

This clonotype was picked up one time. At one end, the junction sequence differs from germline, possibly due to a read error. The V and J genes are TRBV7-8 and TRBJ2-7; tentatively, D is TRBD2 (5 bases). Germline V lookup: CDR1 SGHVS, CDR2 FQNEAQ. The CDR3 totals 12 residues. CDR3 coding DNA: TGTGCCAGCAACTTAGCGATGTCCGCCCAGTACTTC. Protein product: CASNLAMSAQYF.

This clonotype appeared a few times. The CDR3 nucleotides are TGCAGTGCTAGTATGAGCGCCCGAGCGCTTGAGACCCAGTACTTC. Translated: CSASMSARALETQYF. The genes are TRBV20-1 and TRBJ2-5; D gene ambiguous. From germline, CDR1 is DFQATT and CDR2 SNEGSKA (reference sequence). The CDR3 has 15 amino acids. V was shortened by 3 bases and J by 5 bases, with 19 bases between the two germline ends.

The chain joins TRBV20-1 to TRBJ2-1; a possible D gene is TRBD1 (6 bases). The CDR3 runs 13 residues. The germline CDR1 and CDR2 sequences are DFQATT and SNEGSKA (reference sequence). Trimming cost V 6 bases and J 8 bases, with 17 bases left between them. For the CDR3, the DNA is TGCAGTGCCCGGAGGACAGCAGAGGATGAGCAGTTCTTC. This sequence encodes CSARRTAEDEQFF.

V and J are TRBV20-1 and TRBJ2-7, with 8 bases fitting TRBD2. Per germline, CDR1 DFQATT and CDR2 SNEGSKA (reference sequence). V was pared by 3 bases and J by 3 bases, with 13 bases of the junction left unmatched. The CDR3 consists of 16 residues. CDR3 coding DNA: TGCAGTGCTAGGGCGTCTAGCGGGTCAGGAATCTACGAGCAGTACTTC. It yields the protein CSARASSGSGIYEQYF.

This chain links TRBV18 with TRBJ2-7, with a possible D match to TRBD2 (5 bases). Germline CDR1 KGHSH, CDR2 LQKENI. The length of the CDR3 is 15 residues. The V and J ends lost 2 bases and 0 bases respectively, with 11 bases between them. The DNA for the CDR3 is TGTGCCAGCTCACCAGGACTTCTAAGCTCCTACGAGCAGTACTTC. It codes for CASSPGLLSSYEQYF.

This clonotype was detected many times. The V gene is TRBV29-1, the J gene TRBJ2-1; 9 bases match TRBD1. This CDR3 is 16 amino acids long. Germline values: CDR1 SQVTM, CDR2 ANQGSEA. After removal of 6 bases from V and 3 bases from J, the junction contained 12 bases not matched to a gene. As DNA, the CDR3 is TGCAGCGTGGACAGGGGATCCCTGCTTTTCTACAATGAGCAGTTCTTC. It codes for CSVDRGSLLFYNEQFF.

J is TRBJ2-1 and V is TRBV6-2 or TRBV6-3, with D tentatively TRBD1 or TRBD2 (5 bases each). The germline gives CDR1 MNHEY, CDR2 SVGEGT. CDR3 size: 14 residues. The germline V and J ends were trimmed by 5 bases and 8 bases, with 16 bases remaining between them. The CDR3 loop reads CASSPLGTGDEQFF. As DNA, the CDR3 is TGTGCCAGCAGTCCCCTAGGGACGGGCGATGAGCAGTTCTTC.

This clonotype has just a few counts. The chain uses TRBV7-9 and TRBJ1-2; a weak D match, TRBD1 (6 bases). The CDR3 consists of 15 residues. Germline V lookup: CDR1 SEHNR, CDR2 FQNEAQ (reference sequence). Trimming shortened V by 2 bases and J by 4 bases, and 14 bases separated the two germline ends. The chain's CDR3 is CASSLWPGASYGYTF. The CDR3 DNA sequence: TGTGCCAGCAGCTTATGGCCAGGGGCCAGCTATGGCTACACCTTC.

This clonotype was detected only a few times. The rearrangement joins TRBV7-2 to TRBJ2-7; D remains unclear. Germline CDR1 SGHTA, CDR2 FQGNSA. With 4 bases removed from V and 6 bases from J, the gap between germline ends came to 10 bases. CDR3 length: 12 amino acids. CDR3 loop: CASSSSRGEQYF. CDR3 bases: TGTGCCAGCAGCTCCTCCCGCGGCGAGCAGTACTTC.

The chain joins TRBV20-1 to TRBJ1-1; D unresolved. This CDR3 region has 11 residues. CDR1 is DFQATT, CDR2 SNEGSKA, per germline (reference sequence). V lost 6 bases and J 5 bases, leaving 10 bases between the germline ends. This CDR3 reads CSAIAGTEAFF. The CDR3 DNA sequence: TGCAGTGCCATTGCGGGAACTGAAGCTTTCTTT.

The chain links TRBV7-9 to TRBJ2-1; D might be TRBD2 (5 bases). The CDR3 totals 15 residues. V lost 1 base and J 10 bases, leaving 17 bases between the germline ends. Germline V gene lookup returns CDR1 SEHNR and CDR2 FQNEAQ (reference sequence). Here the CDR3 reads CASSLEWSGSVEQFF. In nucleotides, the CDR3 is TGTGCCAGCAGCTTAGAATGGAGCGGTTCGGTGGAGCAGTTCTTC.